Listed below are T cell receptor beta chains from one sample, sequenced in a study of vaccination and CD4 T cells after COVID-19. TCRdb called the PCR reads again in MiXCR, with one record for every CDR3 protein. The data contain some 1,600 distinct CDR3 sequences, 70% of them singletons. These receptors have no known antigen. Sequences were derived from CD4+ T cells from blood, cultured in vitro, sampled after SARS-CoV-2 vaccination. All receptors come from a human donor who had recovered from COVID-19. CDR3s include the opening cysteine and the closing phenylalanine or tryptophan. The order of the fields is D gene, J gene, clone size, V gene, CDR3 protein, CDR3 DNA. The D gene is left open where the match is weak. Expanded clones get a size class; other rows say once, few or many, or leave the size out.

d_call: TRBD2; j_call: TRBJ2-7; clone_size: -; v_call: TRBV20-1; cdr3_aa: CSARLSGRPNYEQYF; cdr3_nt: TGCAGTGCTAGACTTAGCGGGAGGCCAAACTACGAGCAGTACTTC
d_call: -; j_call: TRBJ1-1; clone_size: -; v_call: TRBV28; cdr3_aa: CASSLAGRGTEAFF; cdr3_nt: TGTGCCAGCAGTTTGGCAGGGAGGGGCACTGAAGCTTTCTTT
d_call: -; j_call: TRBJ2-3; clone_size: -; v_call: TRBV27; cdr3_aa: CASSFGTGGTDTQYF; cdr3_nt: TGTGCCAGCAGTTTCGGAACCGGGGGCACAGATACGCAGTATTTT
d_call: -; j_call: TRBJ1-2; clone_size: few; v_call: TRBV6-1; cdr3_aa: CASRSSETANYGYTF; cdr3_nt: TGTGCCAGCAGATCGTCCGAGACAGCTAACTATGGCTACACCTTC
d_call: -; j_call: TRBJ1-2; clone_size: few; v_call: TRBV20-1; cdr3_aa: CSAREWGGASYGYTF; cdr3_nt: TGCAGTGCTAGAGAGTGGGGGGGCGCAAGCTATGGCTACACCTTC
d_call: -; j_call: TRBJ2-3; clone_size: -; v_call: TRBV2; cdr3_aa: CASKVGMTDTQYF; cdr3_nt: TGTGCCAGCAAGGTGGGGATGACAGATACGCAGTATTTT
d_call: -; j_call: TRBJ1-1; clone_size: -; v_call: TRBV2; cdr3_aa: CASREPNTEAFF; cdr3_nt: TGTGCCAGCAGGGAACCGAACACTGAAGCTTTCTTT
d_call: TRBD1; j_call: TRBJ1-2; clone_size: -; v_call: TRBV7-9; cdr3_aa: CASSQGGNGYTF; cdr3_nt: TGTGCCAGCAGCCAGGGGGGAAATGGCTACACCTTC
d_call: -; j_call: TRBJ1-5; clone_size: -; v_call: TRBV2; cdr3_aa: CASSRQADSNQPQHF; cdr3_nt: TGTGCCAGCAGTCGACAGGCGGATAGCAATCAGCCCCAGCATTTT
d_call: -; j_call: TRBJ1-6; clone_size: -; v_call: TRBV21-1; cdr3_aa: CAQARGLFISPLHF; cdr3_nt: TGTGCCCAGGCGCGGGGCCTCTTTATTTCACCCCTCCACTTT
d_call: -; j_call: TRBJ1-1; clone_size: -; v_call: TRBV6-5; cdr3_aa: CASSYGVGGTEAFF; cdr3_nt: TGTGCCAGCAGTTATGGCGTAGGTGGAACTGAAGCTTTCTTT
d_call: -; j_call: TRBJ1-2; clone_size: -; v_call: TRBV27; cdr3_aa: CASSFGPGRVGYGYTF; cdr3_nt: TGTGCCAGCAGTTTTGGTCCAGGGAGGGTCGGCTATGGCTACACCTTC
d_call: -; j_call: TRBJ1-6; clone_size: -; v_call: TRBV19; cdr3_aa: CASTKGPNSPLHF; cdr3_nt: TGTGCCAGTACCAAGGGGCCAAATTCACCCCTCCACTTT
d_call: TRBD2; j_call: TRBJ2-5; clone_size: few; v_call: TRBV7-9; cdr3_aa: CASSPRGLAGPQETQYF; cdr3_nt: TGTGCCAGCAGCCCACGGGGACTAGCGGGTCCGCAAGAGACCCAGTACTTC
d_call: -; j_call: TRBJ2-3; clone_size: -; v_call: TRBV21-1; cdr3_aa: CASSKGTGLAGVPDTQYF; cdr3_nt: TGTGCCAGCAGCAAAGGGACCGGACTAGCGGGGGTCCCAGATACGCAGTATTTT
d_call: -; j_call: TRBJ1-1; clone_size: -; v_call: TRBV7-9; cdr3_aa: CASSPRQVAPRDTEAFF; cdr3_nt: TGTGCCAGCAGCCCGAGACAGGTGGCCCCGAGGGACACTGAAGCTTTCTTT
d_call: TRBD1; j_call: TRBJ2-5; clone_size: -; v_call: TRBV6-2/TRBV6-3; cdr3_aa: CASRKRDRVFGETQYF; cdr3_nt: TGTGCCAGCAGGAAGCGGGACAGGGTTTTTGGAGAGACCCAGTACTTC
d_call: -; j_call: TRBJ1-1; clone_size: -; v_call: TRBV20-1; cdr3_aa: CSASGVGSEAFF; cdr3_nt: TGCAGTGCTAGCGGGGTCGGAAGCGAAGCTTTCTTT
d_call: TRBD2; j_call: TRBJ2-1; clone_size: -; v_call: TRBV20-1; cdr3_aa: CSAGKSGSYIEQFF; cdr3_nt: TGCAGTGCTGGCAAAAGCGGGAGCTACATTGAGCAGTTCTTC
d_call: -; j_call: TRBJ1-5; clone_size: once; v_call: TRBV6-2/TRBV6-3; cdr3_aa: CASETGYGQPQHF; cdr3_nt: TGTGCCAGCGAAACTGGGTATGGACAGCCCCAGCATTTT
d_call: -; j_call: TRBJ1-2; clone_size: once; v_call: TRBV6-1; cdr3_aa: CASSEGGGGDGYTF; cdr3_nt: TGTGCCAGCAGTGAAGGGGGTGGAGGGGATGGCTACACCTTC
d_call: -; j_call: TRBJ1-5; clone_size: -; v_call: TRBV19; cdr3_aa: CASATGDNQPQHF; cdr3_nt: TGTGCCAGCGCGACGGGGGACAATCAGCCCCAGCATTTT
d_call: TRBD2; j_call: TRBJ2-3; clone_size: -; v_call: TRBV20-1; cdr3_aa: CSARGDTLREGGDTQYF; cdr3_nt: TGCAGTGCTAGAGGCGACACGTTGCGGGAGGGCGGAGATACGCAGTATTTT
d_call: TRBD1; j_call: TRBJ1-2; clone_size: -; v_call: TRBV20-1; cdr3_aa: CSAQQGGYGYTF; cdr3_nt: TGCAGTGCCCAACAGGGGGGCTATGGCTACACCTTC
d_call: TRBD2; j_call: TRBJ2-5; clone_size: -; v_call: TRBV29-1; cdr3_aa: CSVMGLAGLETQYF; cdr3_nt: TGCAGCGTTATGGGACTAGCGGGGTTAGAGACCCAGTACTTC
d_call: -; j_call: TRBJ2-7; clone_size: once; v_call: TRBV19; cdr3_aa: CASSATGTNYEQYF; cdr3_nt: TGTGCCAGTAGTGCGACAGGAACTAACTACGAGCAGTACTTC
d_call: -; j_call: TRBJ1-6; clone_size: -; v_call: TRBV30; cdr3_aa: CAWSGGFDSPLHF; cdr3_nt: TGTGCCTGGAGTGGAGGTTTTGATTCACCCCTCCACTTT
d_call: -; j_call: TRBJ2-7; clone_size: -; v_call: TRBV15; cdr3_aa: CATSREVGGTAYEQYF; cdr3_nt: TGTGCCACCAGCAGAGAAGTAGGCGGGACCGCCTACGAGCAGTACTTC
d_call: TRBD1; j_call: TRBJ1-1; clone_size: once; v_call: TRBV20-1; cdr3_aa: CSAPINTGAAEAFF; cdr3_nt: TGCAGTGCCCCAATTAATACAGGGGCAGCTGAAGCTTTCTTT
d_call: -; j_call: TRBJ1-1; clone_size: -; v_call: TRBV7-9; cdr3_aa: CASSLTRGNTEAFF; cdr3_nt: TGTGCCAGCAGCTTAACAAGGGGGAACACTGAAGCTTTCTTT
d_call: TRBD2; j_call: TRBJ2-7; clone_size: -; v_call: TRBV15; cdr3_aa: CATSRDLSGEGIYEQYF; cdr3_nt: TGTGCCACCAGCAGAGATCTTTCGGGGGAGGGGATCTACGAGCAGTACTTC
d_call: -; j_call: TRBJ2-1; clone_size: -; v_call: TRBV2; cdr3_aa: CASNSAVLGFF; cdr3_nt: TGTGCCAGCAACTCGGCCGTTTTGGGGTTCTTC
d_call: -; j_call: TRBJ1-1; clone_size: -; v_call: TRBV6-1; cdr3_aa: CASSIDSTNTEAFF; cdr3_nt: TGTGCCAGCAGCATAGACAGTACGAACACTGAAGCTTTCTTT
d_call: -; j_call: TRBJ1-2; clone_size: -; v_call: TRBV9; cdr3_aa: CASSGRGEGGYTF; cdr3_nt: TGTGCCAGCAGCGGCCGCGGGGAGGGTGGCTACACCTTC
d_call: -; j_call: TRBJ1-5; clone_size: -; v_call: TRBV20-1; cdr3_aa: CSARPEDGAQPQHF; cdr3_nt: TGCAGTGCTAGACCCGAGGACGGGGCTCAGCCCCAGCATTTT
d_call: TRBD1; j_call: TRBJ2-5; clone_size: few; v_call: TRBV9; cdr3_aa: CASSVEDRAWETQYF; cdr3_nt: TGTGCCAGCAGCGTAGAGGACAGGGCTTGGGAGACCCAGTACTTC
d_call: -; j_call: TRBJ2-1; clone_size: -; v_call: TRBV25-1; cdr3_aa: CASSEEKGYNEQFF; cdr3_nt: TGTGCCAGCAGTGAGGAAAAGGGATACAATGAGCAGTTCTTC
d_call: TRBD1; j_call: TRBJ2-5; clone_size: large; v_call: TRBV20-1; cdr3_aa: CSARDRDRGYETQYF; cdr3_nt: TGCAGTGCTAGAGACCGGGACAGGGGGTACGAGACCCAGTACTTC
d_call: -; j_call: TRBJ1-3; clone_size: -; v_call: TRBV6-1; cdr3_aa: CASSDNPSGNTIYF; cdr3_nt: TGTGCCAGCAGTGACAATCCCTCTGGAAACACCATATATTTT
d_call: -; j_call: TRBJ1-2; clone_size: hyperexpanded; v_call: TRBV28; cdr3_aa: CASIKGRGGLYGYTF; cdr3_nt: TGTGCCAGCATCAAAGGGAGGGGGGGCCTCTATGGCTACACCTTC
d_call: TRBD1; j_call: TRBJ1-5; clone_size: -; v_call: TRBV10-3; cdr3_aa: CAISDRGAYQPQHF; cdr3_nt: TGTGCCATCTCTGACAGGGGCGCTTATCAGCCCCAGCATTTT
d_call: -; j_call: TRBJ1-2; clone_size: large; v_call: TRBV27; cdr3_aa: CASRSYLQRTSTGYTF; cdr3_nt: TGTGCCAGCAGAAGCTATCTTCAGAGGACATCCACGGGCTACACCTTC
d_call: -; j_call: TRBJ1-2; clone_size: -; v_call: TRBV20-1; cdr3_aa: CSARNRENYGYTF; cdr3_nt: TGCAGTGCTAGGAACAGGGAAAACTATGGCTACACCTTC
d_call: -; j_call: TRBJ1-1; clone_size: -; v_call: TRBV6-5; cdr3_aa: CASSWDRRAFF; cdr3_nt: TGTGCCAGCAGTTGGGATCGGCGAGCTTTCTTT
d_call: -; j_call: TRBJ1-2; clone_size: -; v_call: TRBV7-2; cdr3_aa: CASSLRLAGHYGYTF; cdr3_nt: TGTGCCAGCAGCTTACGGCTCGCAGGGCACTATGGCTACACCTTC
d_call: -; j_call: TRBJ2-7; clone_size: -; v_call: TRBV21-1; cdr3_aa: CASSWGVRYEQYF; cdr3_nt: TGTGCCAGCAGCTGGGGGGTCCGCTACGAGCAGTACTTC
d_call: -; j_call: TRBJ2-5; clone_size: -; v_call: TRBV4-1; cdr3_aa: CASSRLQGETQYF; cdr3_nt: TGCGCCAGCAGCCGCCTGCAGGGAGAGACCCAGTACTTC
d_call: -; j_call: TRBJ1-2; clone_size: -; v_call: TRBV27; cdr3_aa: CASSTLRGGYGYTF; cdr3_nt: TGTGCCAGCAGTACCCTCCGGGGGGGCTATGGCTACACCTTC
d_call: TRBD1; j_call: TRBJ1-2; clone_size: -; v_call: TRBV6-1; cdr3_aa: CASSPRGRGDYGYTF; cdr3_nt: TGTGCCAGCAGTCCCAGGGGGCGCGGGGACTATGGCTACACCTTC
d_call: TRBD1; j_call: TRBJ2-7; clone_size: once; v_call: TRBV6-1; cdr3_aa: CASRPGQGSYEQYF; cdr3_nt: TGTGCCAGTCGACCGGGACAGGGCTCCTACGAGCAGTACTTC
d_call: -; j_call: TRBJ1-2; clone_size: few; v_call: TRBV15; cdr3_aa: CATSPDRPKGGYTF; cdr3_nt: TGTGCCACCAGCCCCGACAGGCCAAAGGGAGGCTACACCTTC
d_call: -; j_call: TRBJ2-7; clone_size: -; v_call: TRBV7-9; cdr3_aa: CASSLAGGFVYEQYF; cdr3_nt: TGTGCCAGCAGCTTAGCGGGGGGATTCGTTTACGAGCAGTACTTC